This TCR beta chain was profiled in a study of read filtering for tumor transcriptome and immune sequencing (TCRdb year 2020). Notes on the research overall: The cohort consisted of some 16 male and roughly 15 female patients, with a mean age of approximately 70 years and an age range of about 40 to 85. TCR-region mapped reads per sample ranged from about 4 to 10.27 million with IR-seq versus only roughly 75 to 1,300 with RNA-seq. Using the same bone marrow samples, the study ran both targeted immune repertoire sequencing and bulk whole-transcriptome sequencing and then compared the TCR repertoires from each method. Whole-transcriptome libraries were prepared with the TruSeq RNA Access Library Prep Kit after DNase treatment. Under revised international staging, about 8 patients fell into R-ISS I, 15 to 20 into R-ISS II and about 7 into R-ISS III. A main aim was a read-filtering strategy for immune repertoire data, specifically whether clonotypes supported by a single read should be removed.

Starting from around 420 ng RNA, TCR libraries were constructed with the Immunoverse kit using molecular barcoded adaptors that cover the alpha/delta and beta/gamma chains. The same RNA used for transcriptome sequencing was used for TCR library preparation. Sequencing of TCR libraries was carried out on an Illumina HiSeq 4000 with 2 x 150 cycles. From the authors' description of their analysis: With MiXCR, TCR reads were aligned to human V, D, J and C references and assembled into CDR3 clonotypes, with quality filtering and error correction included. The tcR package in R was used to analyze clonotype counts and gene usage diversity. Raw mapping reads were checked after the RNA-seq reads had been mapped by STAR aligner version 2.5.3a onto the human GRCh37 genome. IR-seq fastq files were randomly downsampled with Seqtk 1.3 to test the effect of sequencing depth on detected clonotypes. TCRdb ran its own pipeline on the public reads, namely fastp trimming at Q25 and MiXCR clone calling, and kept in-frame beta chains. Each entry is one CDR3 protein sequence, shown with its most common DNA and genes. For this entry, the V and J calls and clone size follow TCRdb and not the study's own pipeline. In this sample the table shows roughly 6,000 distinct CDR3 sequences, about a quarter of which occur a single time. Clones ranked in the top ten supply less than 60% of the sample.

Each patient had bone marrow sampled at the time of active disease. Ficoll-Hypaque density gradient centrifugation was used to isolate bone marrow mononuclear cells. CD138-negative cells were obtained by negative selection after labeling with CD138 magnetic microbeads on a MACS separator, removing myeloma plasma cells. Flow cytometry on an Attune NxT with CD138 antibodies was used to check the purity of the isolated cells. TRIzol reagent was used to extract total RNA, and a NanoDrop spectrophotometer was used to quantify the extracted RNA. For each patient, the CD138-negative bone marrow sample underwent paired RNA-seq and IR-seq. The research as a whole found: The sorted CD138-negative fraction was a mixed bone marrow immune population, not purified T cells. Compared with RNA-seq, IR-seq captured clonotypes at much greater depth and more reliably, and a smaller IR-seq throughput was enough to identify most of the shared clonotypes. Single-read clonotypes made up roughly 81% of clonotypes but about 3.6% of total reads in IR-seq, and roughly three quarters of clonotypes and 40% to 45% of reads in RNA-seq. The correlation between IR-seq and RNA-seq shared clonotype proportions rose when single-read clonotypes were removed.

The V and J ends are trimmed by 5 bases and 5 bases, leaving 10 bases between them. The CDR3 contains 12 residues, cysteine and phenylalanine counted. This entry keeps only the CDR3 DNA: 36 bases, framed from base 1. Ten or more counts support this clonotype. No cognate antigen has been identified for it. Qualities for individual bases were not recorded, and no much larger clone is one base off. Sequencing used a population of CD138-negative cells sorted from bone marrow. The cell subset or site label corresponds to: bone marrow mononuclear cells depleted of CD138+ plasma/myeloma cells by negative magnetic selection. The source is a donor at least 40 years old with multiple myeloma. The rearrangement joined TRBV12-3 or TRBV12-4 to TRBJ2-7; the D gene is perhaps TRBD2, from 5 matching bases. The CDR3 region: CASSRLRDEQYF. The nucleotides read TGTGCCAGCAGTCGCCTGCGGGACGAGCAGTACTTC.